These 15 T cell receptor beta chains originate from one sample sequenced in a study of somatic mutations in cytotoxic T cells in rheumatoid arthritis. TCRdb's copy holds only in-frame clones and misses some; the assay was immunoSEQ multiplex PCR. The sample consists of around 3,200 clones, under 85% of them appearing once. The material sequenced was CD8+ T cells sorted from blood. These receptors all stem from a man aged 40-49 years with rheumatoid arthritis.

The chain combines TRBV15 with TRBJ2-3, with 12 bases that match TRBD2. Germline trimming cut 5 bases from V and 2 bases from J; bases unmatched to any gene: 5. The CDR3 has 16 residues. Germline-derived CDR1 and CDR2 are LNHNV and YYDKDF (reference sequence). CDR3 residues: CATSGWTSGNTDTQYF. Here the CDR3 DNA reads TGTGCCACCAGCGGATGGACTAGCGGGAACACAGATACGCAGTATTTT.

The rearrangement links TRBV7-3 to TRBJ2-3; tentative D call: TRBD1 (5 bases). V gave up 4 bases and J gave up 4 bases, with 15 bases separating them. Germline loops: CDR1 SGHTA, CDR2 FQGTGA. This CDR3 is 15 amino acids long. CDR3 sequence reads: CASSSAGFRADTQYF. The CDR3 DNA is TGTGCCAGCAGCTCCGCCGGGTTCAGGGCAGATACGCAGTATTTT.

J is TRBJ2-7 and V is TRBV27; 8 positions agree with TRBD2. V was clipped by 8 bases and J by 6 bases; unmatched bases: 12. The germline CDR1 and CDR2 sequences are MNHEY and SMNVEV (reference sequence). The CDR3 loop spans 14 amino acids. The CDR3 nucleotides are TGTGCCAGCTCCCCCGGGCGGGGGGTAAGCGAGCAGTACTTC. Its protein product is CASSPGRGVSEQYF.

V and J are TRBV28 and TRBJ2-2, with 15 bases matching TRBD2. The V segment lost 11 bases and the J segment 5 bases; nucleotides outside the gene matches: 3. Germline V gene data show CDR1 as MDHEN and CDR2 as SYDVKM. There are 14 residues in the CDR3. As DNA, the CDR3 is TGTGCCTCGGGACTAGCGGGGGGAACCGGGGAGCTGTTTTTT. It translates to CASGLAGGTGELFF.

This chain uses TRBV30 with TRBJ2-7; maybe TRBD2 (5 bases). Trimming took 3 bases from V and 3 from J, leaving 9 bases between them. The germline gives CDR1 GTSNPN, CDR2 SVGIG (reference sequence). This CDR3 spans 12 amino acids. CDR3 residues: CAWRDGNYEQYF. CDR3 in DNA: TGTGCCTGGAGGGACGGGAACTACGAGCAGTACTTC.

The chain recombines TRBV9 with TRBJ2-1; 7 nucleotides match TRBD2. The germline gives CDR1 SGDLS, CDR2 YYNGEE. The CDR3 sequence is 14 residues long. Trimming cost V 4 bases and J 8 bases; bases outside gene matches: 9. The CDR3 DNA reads TGTGCCAGCAGCCCCGGGGGAGGGTGGGATGAGCAGTTCTTC. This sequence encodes CASSPGGGWDEQFF.

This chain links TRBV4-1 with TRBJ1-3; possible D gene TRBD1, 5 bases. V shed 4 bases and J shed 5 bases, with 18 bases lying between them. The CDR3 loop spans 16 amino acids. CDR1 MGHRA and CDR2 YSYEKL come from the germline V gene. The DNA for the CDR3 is TGCGCCAGCAGCCCCCTGGGGGGGGAGTACCGAAACACCATATATTTT. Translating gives CASSPLGGEYRNTIYF.

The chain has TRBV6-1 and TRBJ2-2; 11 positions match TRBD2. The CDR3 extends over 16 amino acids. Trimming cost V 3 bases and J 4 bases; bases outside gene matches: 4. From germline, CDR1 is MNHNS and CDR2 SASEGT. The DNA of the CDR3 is TGTGCCAGCAGTGACCCGGGACTAGCGGTCACCGGGGAGCTGTTTTTT. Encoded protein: CASSDPGLAVTGELFF.

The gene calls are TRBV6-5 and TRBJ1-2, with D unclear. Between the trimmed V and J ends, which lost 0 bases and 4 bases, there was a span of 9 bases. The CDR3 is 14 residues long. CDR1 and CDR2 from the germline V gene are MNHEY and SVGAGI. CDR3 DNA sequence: TGTGCCAGCAGTTACTCGAGCCGAGGCTATGGCTACACCTTC. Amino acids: CASSYSSRGYGYTF.

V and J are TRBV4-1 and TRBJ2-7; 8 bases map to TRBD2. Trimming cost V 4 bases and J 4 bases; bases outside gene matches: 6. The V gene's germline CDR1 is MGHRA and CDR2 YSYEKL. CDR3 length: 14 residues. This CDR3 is CASSPSLAGYEQYF. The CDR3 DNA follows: TGCGCCAGCAGCCCTTCCCTAGCGGGTTACGAGCAGTACTTC.

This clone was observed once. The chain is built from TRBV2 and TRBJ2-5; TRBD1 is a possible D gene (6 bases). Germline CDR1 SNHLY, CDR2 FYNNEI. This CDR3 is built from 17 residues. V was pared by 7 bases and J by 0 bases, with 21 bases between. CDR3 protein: CASTLGVGGRNQETQYF. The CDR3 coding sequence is TGTGCCAGCACTCTCGGCGTAGGGGGAAGGAACCAAGAGACCCAGTACTTC. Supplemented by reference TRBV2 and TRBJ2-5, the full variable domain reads EPEVTQTPSHQVTQMGQEVILRCVPISNHLYFYWYRQILGQKVEFLVSFYNNEISEKSEIFDDQFSVERPDGSNFTLKIRSTKLEDSAMYFCASTLGVGGRNQETQYFGPGTRLLVL.

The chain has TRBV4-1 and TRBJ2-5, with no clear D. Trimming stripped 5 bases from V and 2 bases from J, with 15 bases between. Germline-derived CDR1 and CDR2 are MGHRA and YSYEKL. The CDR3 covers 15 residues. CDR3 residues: CASSISVLVQETQYF. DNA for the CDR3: TGCGCCAGCAGCATAAGTGTACTGGTTCAAGAGACCCAGTACTTC.

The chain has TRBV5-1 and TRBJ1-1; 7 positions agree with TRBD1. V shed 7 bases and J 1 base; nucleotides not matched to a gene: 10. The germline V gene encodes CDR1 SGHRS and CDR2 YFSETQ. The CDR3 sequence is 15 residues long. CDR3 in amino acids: CASRYSGTANTEAFF. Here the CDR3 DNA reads TGCGCCAGCCGTTACTCCGGGACAGCGAACACTGAAGCTTTCTTT.

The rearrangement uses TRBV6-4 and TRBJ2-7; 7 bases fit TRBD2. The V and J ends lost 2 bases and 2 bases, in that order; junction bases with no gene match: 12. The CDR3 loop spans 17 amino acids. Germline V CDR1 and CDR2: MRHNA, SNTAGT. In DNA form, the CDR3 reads TGTGCCAGCAGTGACCTGGAACAGCGGGACGATACCTACGAGCAGTACTTC. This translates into CASSDLEQRDDTYEQYF.

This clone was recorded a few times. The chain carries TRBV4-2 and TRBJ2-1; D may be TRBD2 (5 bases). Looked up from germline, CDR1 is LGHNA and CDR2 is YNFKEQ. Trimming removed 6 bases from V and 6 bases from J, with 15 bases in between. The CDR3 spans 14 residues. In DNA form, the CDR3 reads TGTGCCAGCAGGCTGGTGGACGGACTCAATGAGCAGTTCTTC. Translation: CASRLVDGLNEQFF.